This T cell receptor beta chain was identified in a study of T cells expressing NK-cell markers. Overall study: CD3+CD56+NKG2C+, CD3+CD56+NKG2C- and CD3+CD56-NKG2C+ T cells, once sorted, supplied the TCR beta repertoires. Out of eight donors sequenced, seven tested HCMV-seropositive and the remaining one seronegative.

To note about this clonotype: Its antigen is currently unknown.

The study's findings and limits: Certain NKG2C+ T cell clones were expanded, and their HCMV specificity remained unclear. Topping the CD3+CD56-NKG2C+ fraction as well were these clonotypes, in a handful of donors.

TCRdb re-called the 5' RACE reads and gives one entry per CDR3 protein, without DNA. The sample totals some 440,000 distinct CDR3 sequences. The germline gives CDR1 SGHAT, CDR2 FQNNGV. The CDR3 sequence is 16 residues long. The chain employs TRBV11-2 and TRBJ2-5; TCRdb's assignment of TRBD2 cannot be checked, as there is no DNA. The TCR was taken from a woman aged 45 to 65 in good health. Sequencing was carried out using blood T cells: a sorted CD56 or NKG2C T cell subset, CD4+ or CD8+ T cells, or bulk PBMC T cells (not recorded which). The chain's CDR3 is CASSLDGSGRGETQYF.